This T cell receptor beta chain appears in the sequencing data of a study of beta chain features in type 1 diabetes. All of the isolated RNA was reverse transcribed, so expressed TCRB transcripts were sequenced. Sequencing was performed with immunoSEQ multiplex PCR; in TCRdb, only in-frame clones are kept and a portion is missing. The table lists about 220,000 clones, roughly a tenth of them singletons. General study findings and limits: Insertion counts at VDJ junctions were lower in type 1 diabetes patients, who also showed more deletions there. People with Type 1 diabetes carried modestly yet significantly shorter TCRB CDR3s in all four CD4+ subsets.

This clone was recorded a few times. Its antigen is still unknown. The sequence was obtained from a man in his late teens or twenties in good health. Sequenced sample: central memory CD4+ T cells from blood.

The CDR3 loop reads CSVRTTYEQYF. CDR3 coding DNA: TGCAGCGTTAGGACAACCTACGAGCAGTACTTC. This chain connects TRBV29-1 to TRBJ2-7; perhaps TRBD1 as D (5 bases). The CDR3 contains 11 residues. From germline, CDR1 is SQVTM and CDR2 ANQGSEA. V shed 5 bases and J shed 2 bases, with 7 bases lying between them.